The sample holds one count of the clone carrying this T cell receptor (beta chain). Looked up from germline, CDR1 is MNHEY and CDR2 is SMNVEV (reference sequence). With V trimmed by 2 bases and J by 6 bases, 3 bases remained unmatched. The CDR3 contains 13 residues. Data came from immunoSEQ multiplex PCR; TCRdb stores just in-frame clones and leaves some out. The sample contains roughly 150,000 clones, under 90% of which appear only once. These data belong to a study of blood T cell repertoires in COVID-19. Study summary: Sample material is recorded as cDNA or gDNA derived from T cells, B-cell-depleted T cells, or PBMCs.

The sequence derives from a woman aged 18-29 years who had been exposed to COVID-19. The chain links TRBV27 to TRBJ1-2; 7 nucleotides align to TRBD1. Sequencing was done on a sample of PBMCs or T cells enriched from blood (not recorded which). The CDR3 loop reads CASSLDGTDGYTF. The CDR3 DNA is TGTGCCAGCAGTTTAGACGGGACAGATGGCTACACCTTC.